These T cell receptor beta chains were read from a single sample in a study of blood T cells in healthy people across ages. Each CDR3 protein gets one entry after TCRdb re-called the 5' RACE reads with MiXCR. The sample lists about 1 million distinct CDR3 sequences, more than 40% occurring once. Sequenced: blood. These receptors all stem from a woman aged 55 to 70 in good health. Both conserved end residues are part of each CDR3. Each record gives: CDR3 DNA, CDR3 protein, J gene, CDR3 length, V gene, clone size, D gene. A D gene is named only where the DNA matches it firmly. Not all rows give a size; the values are once, few, many and, for expanded clones, a class.

CDR3nt: TGCAGCGTGCGGGGGGGTTTCGATGAGCAGTTCTTC
CDR3aa: CSVRGGFDEQFF
j_gene: TRBJ2-1
len: 12
v_gene: TRBV29-1
abundance: -
d_gene: TRBD2

CDR3nt: TGCAGTGCTAGCGACAGGGGTAGCGGGAGCACAGATACGCAGTATTTT
CDR3aa: CSASDRGSGSTDTQYF
j_gene: TRBJ2-3
len: 16
v_gene: TRBV20-1
abundance: -
d_gene: -

CDR3nt: TGTGCCAGCAGCTTAGCGGCTGACAGGGGGTACGAGCAGTACTTC
CDR3aa: CASSLAADRGYEQYF
j_gene: TRBJ2-7
len: 15
v_gene: TRBV7-2
abundance: -
d_gene: TRBD1

CDR3nt: TGCAGTGCTAGAGATCCGGATACGCGGTATTTT
CDR3aa: CSARDPDTRYF
j_gene: TRBJ2-3
len: 11
v_gene: TRBV20-1
abundance: once
d_gene: -

CDR3nt: TGCAGCGTTGTCTCGGGGCGGGAGACCCAGTACTTC
CDR3aa: CSVVSGRETQYF
j_gene: TRBJ2-5
len: 12
v_gene: TRBV29-1
abundance: many
d_gene: -

CDR3nt: TGCAGTGCTACAGGGGCGGGGACCTACGAGCAGTACTTC
CDR3aa: CSATGAGTYEQYF
j_gene: TRBJ2-7
len: 13
v_gene: TRBV20-1
abundance: -
d_gene: -

CDR3nt: TGTGCCACCCTCCCCTTGGGAGCGGTGTCCTACAATGAGCAGTTCTTC
CDR3aa: CATLPLGAVSYNEQFF
j_gene: TRBJ2-1
len: 16
v_gene: TRBV6-1
abundance: -
d_gene: -

CDR3nt: TGTGCCAGCAGCTCCGAGGGGTTAGCGGTATACGAGCAGTACTTC
CDR3aa: CASSSEGLAVYEQYF
j_gene: TRBJ2-7
len: 15
v_gene: TRBV11-2
abundance: few
d_gene: -

CDR3nt: TGCAGCGTTGGGGAGATGGATGGGGGCCGGATGGAGCAGTTCTTC
CDR3aa: CSVGEMDGGRMEQFF
j_gene: TRBJ2-1
len: 15
v_gene: TRBV29-1
abundance: -
d_gene: -

CDR3nt: TGTGCCAGCAGTGAGGGGGAGGGAGGCTGCACCTTC
CDR3aa: CASSEGEGGCTF
j_gene: TRBJ1-2
len: 12
v_gene: TRBV2
abundance: -
d_gene: -

CDR3nt: TGTGCCACCAGCAGAACGGACAGGGGACTTAATGAAAAACTGTTTTTT
CDR3aa: CATSRTDRGLNEKLFF
j_gene: TRBJ1-4
len: 16
v_gene: TRBV15
abundance: once
d_gene: TRBD1

CDR3nt: TGTGCCACCAGCAGAGAAGCTAGTAGTAATGAGCAGTTCTTC
CDR3aa: CATSREASSNEQFF
j_gene: TRBJ2-1
len: 14
v_gene: TRBV15
abundance: -
d_gene: -

CDR3nt: TGTGCCAGCAGCTTAGTCAGGGTAGAAGAAAAACTGTTTTTT
CDR3aa: CASSLVRVEEKLFF
j_gene: TRBJ1-4
len: 14
v_gene: TRBV7-6
abundance: -
d_gene: -

CDR3nt: TGTGCCAGCAGCGATGCTAGCGGGACGTACAATGAGCAGTTCTTC
CDR3aa: CASSDASGTYNEQFF
j_gene: TRBJ2-1
len: 15
v_gene: TRBV9
abundance: -
d_gene: TRBD2

CDR3nt: TGTGCCAGCAGTTTAGCGGACCATGAGCAGTTCTTC
CDR3aa: CASSLADHEQFF
j_gene: TRBJ2-1
len: 12
v_gene: TRBV12-3/TRBV12-4
abundance: -
d_gene: -

CDR3nt: TGTGCCAGCAGCTGCGGCGGGAGTAGCACAGATACGCAGTATTTT
CDR3aa: CASSCGGSSTDTQYF
j_gene: TRBJ2-3
len: 15
v_gene: TRBV13
abundance: -
d_gene: TRBD2

CDR3nt: TGTGCCACACAGCCAGGGGCCGGGAGTGGCACAGATACGCAGTATTTT
CDR3aa: CATQPGAGSGTDTQYF
j_gene: TRBJ2-3
len: 16
v_gene: TRBV6-5
abundance: few
d_gene: -

CDR3nt: TGTGCCAGCTCACACATTCGACAAGACCTTAACTATGGCTACACCTTC
CDR3aa: CASSHIRQDLNYGYTF
j_gene: TRBJ1-2
len: 16
v_gene: TRBV18
abundance: few
d_gene: -

CDR3nt: TGTGCCAGCAGTGATTTACAGGGGAATCGTAACTATGGCTACACCTTC
CDR3aa: CASSDLQGNRNYGYTF
j_gene: TRBJ1-2
len: 16
v_gene: TRBV25-1
abundance: many
d_gene: TRBD1

CDR3nt: TGTGCCAGCGCTAGCCCACTCAGGAATGAGCAGTACTTC
CDR3aa: CASASPLRNEQYF
j_gene: TRBJ2-4
len: 13
v_gene: TRBV2
abundance: -
d_gene: -

CDR3nt: TGTGCCAGCAGTTTATTACAGGGAGCGCGTTCCAATCAGCCCCAGCATTTT
CDR3aa: CASSLLQGARSNQPQHF
j_gene: TRBJ1-5
len: 17
v_gene: TRBV28
abundance: -
d_gene: -

CDR3nt: TGTGCCAGCACCCAGGGAGGGTTCTACGAGCAGTACTTC
CDR3aa: CASTQGGFYEQYF
j_gene: TRBJ2-7
len: 13
v_gene: TRBV28
abundance: -
d_gene: TRBD2

CDR3nt: TGCAGCGCTAGGGGACAGGGGACCCTCTCTGGGGCCAACGTCCTGACTTTC
CDR3aa: CSARGQGTLSGANVLTF
j_gene: TRBJ2-6
len: 17
v_gene: TRBV20-1
abundance: once
d_gene: TRBD1

CDR3nt: TGTGCCAGCAGCTCCGACGGGGGGGTAGAGACCCAGTACTTC
CDR3aa: CASSSDGGVETQYF
j_gene: TRBJ2-5
len: 14
v_gene: TRBV9
abundance: few
d_gene: TRBD2

CDR3nt: TGTGCCAGCAGCCAAGGAGAGGGGCGGGAGACCCAGTACTTC
CDR3aa: CASSQGEGRETQYF
j_gene: TRBJ2-5
len: 14
v_gene: TRBV4-2
abundance: -
d_gene: -

CDR3nt: TGTGCCAGCAGCCAGCCGGACGGTTACTATGGCTACACCTTC
CDR3aa: CASSQPDGYYGYTF
j_gene: TRBJ1-2
len: 14
v_gene: TRBV3-1
abundance: -
d_gene: -

CDR3nt: TGTGCCAGCAGCCTATCTTTGCTGGGCAGGGCTGAGACCCAGTACTTC
CDR3aa: CASSLSLLGRAETQYF
j_gene: TRBJ2-5
len: 16
v_gene: TRBV3-1
abundance: few
d_gene: -

CDR3nt: TGTGCCAGCAGAAGGAACTGGGGGGGAACGGATGAGCAGTTCTTC
CDR3aa: CASRRNWGGTDEQFF
j_gene: TRBJ2-1
len: 15
v_gene: TRBV6-6
abundance: once
d_gene: TRBD2

CDR3nt: TGTGCCAGTAGTCACATGGACAGGTCCAATTTCTATGGCTACACCTTC
CDR3aa: CASSHMDRSNFYGYTF
j_gene: TRBJ1-2
len: 16
v_gene: TRBV19
abundance: -
d_gene: TRBD1

CDR3nt: TGCGCCAGCAGCCAAGTTCGAGGGCAGCAGTACTTC
CDR3aa: CASSQVRGQQYF
j_gene: TRBJ2-7
len: 12
v_gene: TRBV4-1
abundance: -
d_gene: -